This T cell receptor beta chain is from a study of CD8 T cells in ankylosing spondylitis. TCRdb re-called the 5' RACE reads with MiXCR, one entry per CDR3 protein. The top ten clones hold approximately 4% of a sample with 100,000 to 150,000 distinct CDR3 sequences, 10% to 12% of them seen once. This clonotype was observed at least ten times. The ends were cut back, 2 bases at V and 5 bases at J, with 9 bases in the middle. Germline lookup yields CDR1 SGHVS and CDR2 FQNEAQ. The CDR3 has 13 residues. The sequencing sample was made of blood, either unsorted or a sorted T cell fraction (not recorded which). The TCR was taken from a female donor with ankylosing spondylitis or in good health (not recorded which). J is TRBJ1-2 and V is TRBV7-8; D ambiguous. In nucleotides, the CDR3 is TGTGCCAGCAGCTTAACAGAGATATATGGCTACACCTTC. Translating gives CASSLTEIYGYTF.